The clone carrying this T cell receptor (beta chain) was recorded only once. No antigen is known for it. The record originates from a study of graft-versus-host responses after intestinal transplantation. Study details: Grafts were multivisceral, liver-intestinal, or isolated intestinal. Each recipient received anti-thymocyte globulin induction, then tacrolimus and steroids for approximately three years.

The study, taken as a whole, reports: GvH clones appeared in recipient marrow, some first in ileum or blood. GvH clone levels peaked in circulation, and this peak was associated with early post-transplant HvG declines.

TCRdb's table, derived via immunoSEQ multiplex PCR, lists solely in-frame clones and lacks some. The table has approximately 85,000 clones, about 93% seen once. There are 14 residues in the CDR3. Trimming took 3 bases from V and 8 from J; bases not matched to a gene: 7. CDR1 SGHVS and CDR2 FQNEAQ come from the germline V gene. The TCR sequence derives from a human donor who was the organ donor for an intestinal transplant. The chain combines TRBV7-8 with TRBJ1-2, with 9 bases aligning to TRBD1. The sequencing used unstimulated CD8+ T cells sorted from spleen or lymph node cells, collected before transplant. The DNA of the CDR3 is TGTGCCAGCAGCTTTGGGACAGGGTCGAAAGGCTACACCTTC. As protein: CASSFGTGSKGYTF.